This T cell receptor (beta chain) was retrieved from a study of early T cells in non-severe SARS-CoV-2 infection. Germline V gene lookup returns CDR1 MGHRA and CDR2 YSYEKL. The CDR3 is 16 amino acids. V dropped 5 bases and J dropped 0; count of bases not matched to a gene: 6. TCRdb re-derived calls from the 5' RACE reads in MiXCR, one entry per CDR3 protein. The data show 60,000 to 75,000 distinct CDR3 sequences, with over 10% seen just once and under 7% held by the top ten. This sequence originates from an adult who was a healthcare worker with PCR-confirmed SARS-CoV-2 infection or an uninfected control (not recorded which). V and J are TRBV4-1 and TRBJ2-3, with 9 bases that match TRBD2. Source: whole blood, taken at baseline. The CDR3, as DNA: TGCGCCAGCAGCTCGCGGGAGGGGACTAGCACAGATACGCAGTATTTT. This translates into CASSSREGTSTDTQYF.